What follows is one TCR beta chain and its context. Its matching antigen is unknown. It was with 60 Vbeta and 13 Jbeta primers that the PCR ran. Clones were read by immunoSEQ multiplex PCR, and TCRdb kept only the in-frame ones, dropping some. The sample lists 60,000 to 75,000 clones; roughly 67% were seen once. The data derive from a study of cytomegalovirus exposure and HLA in healthy donors. Study-level points and caveats: Solely CMV serostatus was available to characterize immune exposure. Based on reports, TCR beta sequences accurately predicted HLA-A and HLA-B alleles for most subjects.

The specimen was PBMCs. The receptor comes from a man in his fifties or sixties in good health and CMV-seronegative.

CDR3 coding DNA: TGTGCCAGCAGTAGTCGGGGGGGTGGAACTGAAGCTTTCTTT. Translation gives CASSSRGGGTEAFF. The V and J genes are TRBV6-5 and TRBJ1-1, with D possibly TRBD1 on 5 matching bases. Germline V gene sequence: CDR1 MNHEY, CDR2 SVGAGI. This CDR3 region has 14 residues. The V end was cut by 5 bases, the J end by 5 bases, with 15 bases between.